The T cell receptor (beta chain) described here comes from a study of beta chain features in type 1 diabetes. Overall study context: Cell yields, gender and age were similar in healthy donors and patients.

The CDR3 covers 15 residues. V dropped 6 bases and J dropped 10; count of bases not matched to a gene: 10. CDR1 MDHEN and CDR2 SYDVKM come from the germline V gene. TCRB transcripts that were expressed got sequenced, as all of the isolated RNA had been reverse transcribed. Assay: immunoSEQ multiplex PCR; the TCRdb copy retains only in-frame clones and omits some. The sample has under 45,000 clones; about 50% are singletons. One heparinised blood draw averaging approximately 120 mL was given by each donor. Sequencing was done on a sample of stem cell memory CD4+ T cells from blood. This TCR came from a woman in her thirties in good health. V gene TRBV28 combines with J gene TRBJ1-6; 9 bases agree with TRBD1. The CDR3 region is CASRTTGTGISPLHF. CDR3 nucleotide sequence: TGTGCCAGCAGGACGACCGGGACAGGGATATCACCCCTCCACTTT.